This T cell receptor beta chain was recorded in a study of beta chain features in type 1 diabetes. This clone was picked up a small number of times. As yet, its antigen is unknown. Expressed TCRB transcripts got sequenced, as all isolated RNA was reverse transcribed. Produced via immunoSEQ multiplex PCR; TCRdb's table is partial and in-frame only. The sample lists more than 250,000 clones, around 15% occurring once. The CDR3 totals 13 residues. V shed 5 bases and J shed 4 bases, with 11 bases lying between them. Germline-derived CDR1 and CDR2 are SGHTA and FQGNSA. A heparinised blood draw that averaged about 0.11 L was obtained once from each donor. A CD45RO/CCR7/CD25/CD127/CD95/CD27 panel sorted naive, central memory, regulatory and stem cell-like memory CD4+ cells. Notes on the study in general: cDNA sequencing could over-represent cells with high TCR expression. Moderate yet significant TCRB CDR3 shortening was seen in Type 1 diabetes patients in all four CD4+ subsets.

V usage is TRBV7-2 and J usage is TRBJ1-1; no reliable D call. The sequenced sample was naive CD4+ T cells from blood. The TCR sequence derives from a young man with type 1 diabetes. The CDR3 loop is CASSLLRGTEAFF. The CDR3 DNA reads as TGTGCCAGCAGCCTCTTGCGTGGCACTGAAGCTTTCTTT.